The clone carrying this TCR beta chain was found many times. Its cognate antigen is unknown. Individual TCR cDNA molecules each bore their own unique molecular identifier. From the 5' RACE reads, TCRdb called clonotypes with MiXCR, one entry per CDR3 protein. The repertoire holds about 100,000 distinct CDR3 sequences, nearly 4.5% seen once, with around 20% in the top ten. This entry belongs to a study of spatial heterogeneity in lung cancer. Turning to the study itself: Alpha-chain sequences were consistently detected in smaller numbers than beta-chain sequences. The library had UMIs, and each TCR and UMI pair averaged more than ten raw reads.

Regarding the study as a whole: Tumor mutation counts were tracked by expanded intratumoral alpha and beta TCR counts.

Trimming left V 9 bases short and J 6 bases short, with 21 bases between. The CDR3 runs 15 residues. As for time point: sample taken at primary tumor resection. This TCR came from a male donor with early-stage non-small cell lung cancer. The genes are TRBV12-3 or TRBV12-4 and TRBJ2-1; D is possibly TRBD2 (6 bases). The starting material was lung tumor tissue, obtained at surgery. DNA of the CDR3: TGTGCCAGTATATCGCAGACTAGGAGGGGCAATGAGCAGTTCTTC. Translated, it gives CASISQTRRGNEQFF.